The 23 T cell receptor beta chains below were found in one sample sequenced in a study of blood T cell repertoires in COVID-19. TCRdb's table, derived via immunoSEQ multiplex PCR, lists solely in-frame clones and lacks some. This table holds a few hundred thousand clones, more than 85% found once. Specimen: peripheral blood. These receptors came from a man younger than 35 with active or convalescent COVID-19.

This clone was counted only a few times. This sequence joins TRBV30 and TRBJ1-6; the D gene is possibly TRBD1 (5 bases). From germline, CDR1 is GTSNPN and CDR2 SVGIG (reference sequence). V was shortened by 3 bases and J by 5 bases, with 8 bases between the two germline ends. The CDR3 is made up of 13 amino acids. The CDR3 coding sequence is TGTGCCTGGAGCGACAGAAATAATTCACCCCTCCACTTT. Translated: CAWSDRNNSPLHF.

The V and J genes are TRBV28 and TRBJ1-2; 8 bases agree with TRBD1. The CDR3 consists of 13 residues. With V trimmed by 8 bases and J by 4 bases, 6 bases remained unmatched. Looked up from germline, CDR1 is MDHEN and CDR2 is SYDVKM. DNA for the CDR3: TGTGCCAGCCGGACAGGGCATCCCTATGGCTACACCTTC. This translates into CASRTGHPYGYTF.

The V and J genes are TRBV5-5 and TRBJ1-5; D remains unclear. Between the trimmed V and J ends, which lost 3 bases and 4 bases, there was a span of 20 bases. The CDR3 loop spans 17 amino acids. The V gene's germline CDR1 is SGHKS and CDR2 YYEKEE (reference sequence). CDR3 sequence: CASSSLPTGSANQPQHF. CDR3 DNA sequence: TGTGCCAGCAGCTCCCTCCCGACTGGATCCGCAAATCAGCCCCAGCATTTT.

This chain links TRBV7-3 with TRBJ2-5; perhaps TRBD1 as D (6 bases). Germline V gene sequence: CDR1 SGHTA, CDR2 FQGTGA. V lost 0 bases, J lost 5 bases, and 16 bases lay in between. The CDR3 loop spans 16 amino acids. The CDR3 bases are TGTGCCAGCAGCTTAACGGGGGCGTCGGGAAGGGAGACCCAGTACTTC. This encodes CASSLTGASGRETQYF.

The chain links TRBV12-3 or TRBV12-4 to TRBJ1-1; tentatively, D is TRBD1 (6 bases). The ends were cut back, 3 bases at V and 8 bases at J, with 7 bases in the middle. The CDR3 is 11 residues long. This chain's CDR3 is CASSLGTEAFF. The CDR3 region has the DNA TGTGCCAGCAGTTTGGGGACAGAAGCTTTCTTT.

CDR3 nucleotides: TGTGCCAGCAGCAAAGATGTTGCGGTCTGGAATTCACCCCTCCACTTT. Its protein product is CASSKDVAVWNSPLHF. This sequence joins TRBV21-1 and TRBJ1-6. TRBV21-1 is recorded as a pseudogene. The CDR3 is made up of 16 amino acids.

A single count supports this clone. The rearrangement links TRBV2 to TRBJ1-3; TRBD1 agrees at 9 bases. Germline CDR1 is SNHLY and CDR2 is FYNNEI. The CDR3 runs to 14 residues. The V gene end was trimmed by 6 bases and the J gene end by 6 bases; junction bases not matched to a gene: 6. CDR3: CASRGQGGPNTIYF. The CDR3 region has the DNA TGTGCCAGCAGGGGACAGGGAGGCCCAAACACCATATATTTT.

The V gene is TRBV30, the J gene TRBJ2-2; D is perhaps TRBD1 (5 bases). From germline, CDR1 is GTSNPN and CDR2 SVGIG (reference sequence). The CDR3 loop spans 14 amino acids. Trimming removed 4 bases from V and 6 bases from J, with 15 bases in between. CDR3 DNA: TGTGCCTGGACCCCAAATGGGGCGGCCGGGGAGCTGTTTTTT. It is translated as CAWTPNGAAGELFF.

The chain carries TRBV27 and TRBJ2-2; the D is unclear. The CDR3 length is 13 residues. CDR1 MNHEY and CDR2 SMNVEV come from the germline V gene (reference sequence). V lost 3 bases and J lost 7, with 9 bases in between. This CDR3 is CASSFWASGELFF. In DNA, the CDR3 is TGTGCCAGCAGTTTCTGGGCCAGCGGGGAGCTGTTTTTT.

The V call is TRBV9, the J call TRBJ2-1; D is ambiguous. CDR3 length: 13 amino acids. In germline, CDR1 is SGDLS, CDR2 YYNGEE. CDR3 loop: CASPVVAYNEQFF. CDR3 sequence (DNA): TGTGCTAGCCCGGTTGTTGCGTACAATGAGCAGTTCTTC.

There are a few counts of this clone. The chain joins TRBV28 to TRBJ2-7; 9 nucleotides agree with TRBD1. The CDR3 is made up of 16 amino acids. Per germline, CDR1 MDHEN and CDR2 SYDVKM. V lost 5 bases, J lost 0 bases, and 8 bases stayed unmatched. The chain's CDR3 is CASSPPGTGSSYEQYF. The CDR3 DNA is TGTGCCAGCAGTCCCCCTGGGACAGGGAGCTCCTACGAGCAGTACTTC.

This clone has more than one count but fewer than ten. The chain links TRBV6-1 to TRBJ1-1; D is perhaps TRBD1 (5 bases). The V and J ends lost 3 bases and 11 bases respectively, with 10 bases between them. The CDR3 loop spans 11 amino acids. Germline V lookup: CDR1 MNHNS, CDR2 SASEGT. The CDR3 sequence is CASSDTGEAFF. The CDR3 DNA is TGTGCCAGCAGTGATACGGGGGAGGCTTTCTTT.

In its sample, this clone was seen once. This chain uses TRBV7-9 with TRBJ2-1; TRBD1 is a possible D gene (5 bases). The CDR3 length is 13 residues. From germline, CDR1 is SEHNR and CDR2 FQNEAQ (reference sequence). Trimming shortened V by 4 bases and J by 11 bases, and 15 bases separated the two germline ends. DNA for the CDR3: TGTGCCAGCAGCTCGCAGATGACAGACCAGCAGTTCTTC. It yields the protein CASSSQMTDQQFF.

The chain is built from TRBV6-5 and TRBJ1-2; D is possibly TRBD1 (5 bases). Trimming shortened V by 8 bases and J by 4 bases, and 14 bases separated the two germline ends. The CDR3 sequence is 13 residues long. The V gene's germline CDR1 is MNHEY and CDR2 SVGAGI. The CDR3 region is CASGLGAPYGYTF. The DNA for the CDR3 is TGTGCCAGCGGCTTAGGGGCCCCCTATGGCTACACCTTC.

The gene calls are TRBV29-1 and TRBJ2-1; 11 bases align to TRBD2. CDR1 is SQVTM, CDR2 ANQGSEA, per germline. The V and J ends lost 6 bases and 10 bases, in that order; junction bases with no gene match: 8. CDR3 size: 13 residues. In nucleotides, the CDR3 is TGCAGCGTCGTTAGCGGGAGGGCTGGAGAGCAGTTCTTC. Its protein is CSVVSGRAGEQFF.

J is TRBJ2-2 and V is TRBV4-3; 9 nucleotides align to TRBD1. The CDR3 is 16 residues long. The V gene end was trimmed by 4 bases and the J gene end by 8 bases; junction bases not matched to a gene: 11. CDR1 is LGHNA and CDR2 is YSLEER in the germline V gene. This CDR3 is CASSPGDRVVAGELFF. For the CDR3, the DNA is TGCGCCAGCAGCCCCGGGGACAGGGTGGTAGCTGGGGAGCTGTTTTTT.

The V call is TRBV6-5, the J call TRBJ2-6; weak D call: TRBD2 (6 bases). V was clipped by 4 bases and J by 0 bases, with 10 bases between them. CDR3 length: 16 residues. The germline gives CDR1 MNHEY, CDR2 SVGAGI. The CDR3, as DNA: TGTGCCAGCAGTTTTCGGGGAGGCTCTGGGGCCAACGTCCTGACTTTC. This translates into CASSFRGGSGANVLTF.

The CDR3 loop reads CASSRPLRGTEAFF. The CDR3 DNA follows: TGTGCCAGCAGCCGGCCGCTTCGGGGCACTGAAGCTTTCTTT. The chain joins TRBV5-8 to TRBJ1-1, with D uncertain. The V gene's germline CDR1 is SGHTS and CDR2 YDEGEE. The CDR3 is 14 amino acids. Between the trimmed V and J ends, which lost 4 bases and 4 bases, there was a span of 14 bases.

The chain links TRBV27 to TRBJ1-5; D call uncertain. CDR1 is MNHEY, CDR2 SMNVEV, per germline (reference sequence). The length of the CDR3 is 16 residues. The V end was cut by 3 bases, the J end by 4 bases, with 16 bases between. In DNA, the CDR3 is TGTGCCAGCAGTTTCAATTCGGACTACGGGAATCAGCCCCAGCATTTT. It translates to CASSFNSDYGNQPQHF.

The V gene is TRBV19, the J gene TRBJ2-7; D not resolved. The germline gives CDR1 LNHDA, CDR2 SQIVND (reference sequence). The CDR3 spans 13 residues. Deletions cut 5 bases from V and 0 bases from J, with 8 bases between. The CDR3 sequence: CASSPTYSYEQYF. CDR3 in DNA: TGTGCCAGTAGTCCCACTTACTCCTACGAGCAGTACTTC. Combining the CDR3 with reference TRBV19 and TRBJ2-7 gives the whole variable domain DGGITQSPKYLFRKEGQNVTLSCEQNLNHDAMYWYRQDPGQGLRLIYYSQIVNDFQKGDIAEGYSVSREKKESFPLTVTSAQKNPTAFYLCASSPTYSYEQYFGPGTRLTVT.

Turning to this clone: The junction differs from germline at one of its ends, possibly a read error. The rearrangement links TRBV6-7 to TRBJ2-5; 9 nucleotides agree with TRBD1. TRBV6-7 counts as an open reading frame of uncertain function. The CDR3 is 16 residues long. CDR3 protein: CASSYGDREIQGTQYF. DNA for the CDR3: TGTGCCAGCAGTTACGGGGACAGGGAGATTCAAGGGACCCAGTACTTC.

This chain links TRBV24-1 with TRBJ1-3; TRBD1 matches at 7 bases. The length of the CDR3 is 17 residues. Trimming took 5 bases from V and 8 from J; bases not matched to a gene: 17. Germline CDR1 is KGHDR and CDR2 is SFDVKD. CDR3 sequence (DNA): TGTGCCACCAGTGCCGACCGCATGACAGGGTTATTGCACACCATATATTTT. The encoded protein is CATSADRMTGLLHTIYF.

This clone was observed a single time. The chain has TRBV19 and TRBJ1-6; D not certain. Germline V gene lookup returns CDR1 LNHDA and CDR2 SQIVND (reference sequence). This CDR3 contains 14 residues. The V gene lost 10 bases and the J gene lost 6 bases, with 16 bases spanning the gap. CDR3: CATSFVPGNSPLHF. CDR3 bases: TGTGCCACCTCATTTGTGCCCGGTAATTCACCCCTCCACTTT.